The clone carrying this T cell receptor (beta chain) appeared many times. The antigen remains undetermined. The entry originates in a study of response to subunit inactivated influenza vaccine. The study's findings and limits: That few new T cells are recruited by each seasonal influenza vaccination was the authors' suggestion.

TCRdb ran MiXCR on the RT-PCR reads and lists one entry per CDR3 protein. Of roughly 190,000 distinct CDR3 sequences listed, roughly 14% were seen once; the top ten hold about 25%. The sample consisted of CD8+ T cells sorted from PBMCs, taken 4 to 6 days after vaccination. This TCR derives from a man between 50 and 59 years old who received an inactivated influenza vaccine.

CDR3 sequence: CASRTWGSLETQYF. In DNA form, the CDR3 reads TGTGCCAGCAGGACCTGGGGGTCTCTGGAGACCCAGTACTTC. This chain uses TRBV11-2 with TRBJ2-5; D tentatively fits TRBD1 or TRBD2 (5 bases each). Trimming removed 6 bases at V and 5 bases at J, with 16 bases between. Germline-derived CDR1 and CDR2 are SGHAT and FQNNGV. The length of the CDR3 is 14 residues.